A selection of T cell receptor beta chains follows, all from one sample in a study of tumor-infiltrating lymphocytes in primary liver carcinoma. TCRdb re-derived calls from the multiplex PCR reads in MiXCR, one entry per CDR3 protein. The repertoire holds roughly 180,000 distinct CDR3 sequences, with 50% to 75% as singletons. Sequencing was performed on peripheral blood. These receptors originate from a man in his forties with primary liver carcinoma and hepatitis B virus infection. Each CDR3 is given without its conserved first and last residue.

j_call v_call cdr3_aa
TRBJ2-2 TRBV10-3 ATAARNTGELF
TRBJ2-5 TRBV6-1 ASSVTPGVQETQY
TRBJ1-2 TRBV24-1 ATRGGPDDYGYT
TRBJ2-4 TRBV12-3/TRBV12-4 ASSFGDPDIQY
TRBJ2-1 TRBV11-3 ASSEDPRGPGQPSYNEQF
TRBJ2-4 TRBV29-1 SAETGVNIQY
TRBJ2-5 TRBV5-8 ASSSRARQETQY
TRBJ2-7 TRBV6-6 ASSRTGGTYEQY
TRBJ1-5 TRBV28 ASSFGRAVKQPQH
TRBJ2-1 TRBV11-2 ARSVNQGDEQF
TRBJ2-7 TRBV4-1 ASSQAVAGLCYEQY
TRBJ2-6 TRBV11-2 ASSFQGRSGINVLT
TRBJ2-3 TRBV29-1 SVEVAGGTDTQY
TRBJ1-3 TRBV4-1 ASSQLGPFMRNTIY
TRBJ2-7 TRBV4-1 ASSQRTGGSYEQY
TRBJ1-4 TRBV6-5 ASGQGRGRELF
TRBJ1-2 TRBV11-2 VSSPGQENYGYT
TRBJ2-1 TRBV7-8 ASSQTRATEQF
TRBJ2-5 TRBV11-1 ASSFRAWAQTQY
TRBJ2-2 TRBV12-5 VSGPPGSSNTGELF
TRBJ2-7 TRBV7-9 ASSPGGSGPRYEQY
TRBJ2-3 TRBV11-2 ASSPRQGADTQY
TRBJ2-7 TRBV14 ASSQVSGGSYEQY
TRBJ2-7 TRBV29-1 SVGSSTSSYEQY
TRBJ2-1 TRBV6-5 ASSYSPPGSYNEQF
TRBJ2-2 TRBV4-1 ASSQERSVGTGELF
TRBJ1-4 TRBV2 ASSESYNNEKLF
TRBJ2-1 TRBV4-1 ASSQDEAGTPYNELF
TRBJ2-6 TRBV6-5 ASSREGTRANVLT
TRBJ2-7 TRBV11-2 ASRLESGSYEKY
TRBJ2-1 TRBV29-1 CVEGGRYNEQF
TRBJ2-7 TRBV11-2 ASSFWRSYEQY
TRBJ2-4 TRBV12-3/TRBV12-4 ASSLRGAWNIQY
TRBJ2-1 TRBV5-1 ASRAREGRNEQF
TRBJ2-1 TRBV12-3/TRBV12-4 ASSFNPGEQF
TRBJ1-4 TRBV6-5 ASSCDRGNEKLF
TRBJ2-1 TRBV10-3 AISTTSNNEQF